This TCR beta chain was found in a study of shared clonotypes between healthy human individuals. Study-wide context: Donor composition was a couple of women and three men, aged 18 to 49. Study-wide results and caveats: Non-shared clonotypes were found to have lower generation probabilities than the clonotypes that were shared by all four of the sorted-subset donors. Depth of sequencing was expected to influence donor clonotype sharing.

Clones were sequenced by immunoSEQ multiplex PCR, and TCRdb holds only the in-frame ones, with some missing. This table has some 2,100,000 clones, about 93% appearing once. On this clone: Antigen unknown.

CD45RO-negative, CCR7-positively selected cells formed the naive CD8 fraction, excluding terminally differentiated effector memory CD45RA+ cells. Donation came from healthy HIV-negative adults that had no recent acute infections or vaccinations. Per the germline V gene, CDR1 is SEHNR and CDR2 is FQNEAQ (reference sequence). With 8 bases clipped from V and 4 bases from J, the junction kept 13 bases outside the gene matches. CDR3 length: 15 residues. The rearrangement uses TRBV7-9 and TRBJ2-5; 7 bases are a match to TRBD2. Sequencing was done on a sample of naive CD8+ T cells from PBMCs. The receptor was isolated from a man younger than 35 in good health. Some clones in this sample may be carry-over from other donors' samples. The CDR3 reads CASRPLTSPPETQYF. The DNA of the CDR3 is TGTGCCAGCCGGCCCCTGACTAGCCCTCCAGAGACCCAGTACTTC.